These T cell receptor beta chains were read from a single sample in a study of T cell clones after liver transplantation. The repertoire was sequenced with immunoSEQ multiplex PCR; TCRdb's copy has only in-frame clones and lacks some. The table includes fewer than 110,000 clones, about 88% detected once. Material: CD4+ T cells from blood, obtained approximately 50 months after liver transplant. The receptors derive from a human patient who received a liver transplant. The graft donor may have given rise to some T cells. CDR3s include the opening cysteine and the closing phenylalanine or tryptophan. D genes are given only for firm matches. Clone size appears in some rows only: once, few, many, or a class for an expanded clone.

clone size	V gene	J gene	D gene	CDR3 DNA	CDR3 protein
-	TRBV6-5	TRBJ2-1	TRBD2	TGTGCCAGCAGCCGACAGCGGGGGGGTTACAATGAGCAGTTCTTC	CASSRQRGGYNEQFF
-	TRBV6-5	TRBJ2-3	TRBD2	TGTGCCAGCAGTTACCGACTAGCGGGCCCCAGGGGGGCGCAGTATTTT	CASSYRLAGPRGAQYF
-	TRBV4-3	TRBJ1-6	-	TGCGCCAGCAGCCAAGAAGTTTCCTATAATTCACCCCTCCACTTT	CASSQEVSYNSPLHF
-	TRBV28	TRBJ1-2	TRBD1	TGTGCCAGCAGTTTTTCCCTGGACAGGGGGCGCGGCTATGGCTACACCTTC	CASSFSLDRGRGYGYTF
-	TRBV5-1	TRBJ2-5	TRBD1	TGCGCCAGCGCCACTGGACAGGGGTCCGTAGAGACCCAGTACTTC	CASATGQGSVETQYF
-	TRBV19	TRBJ1-2	-	TGTGCCAGTAGTATAGGGGGGACGGCTAACTATGGCTACACCTTC	CASSIGGTANYGYTF
once	TRBV28	TRBJ1-4	-	TGTGCCAGCACCCCGGGCGGGAATGAAAAACTGTTTTTT	CASTPGGNEKLFF
-	TRBV5-1	TRBJ2-7	TRBD1	TGCGCCAGCAGCCAACCGGGACAGAACTACGAGCAGTACTTC	CASSQPGQNYEQYF
-	TRBV14	TRBJ2-1	-	TGTGCCAGCAGCCAAGATCTGCGTCGGGAGCAGTTCTTC	CASSQDLRREQFF
-	TRBV27	TRBJ2-3	TRBD1	TGTGCCAGCAGGACGGGACAGGGATGGACAGATACGCAGTATTTT	CASRTGQGWTDTQYF
few	TRBV18	TRBJ1-1	-	TGTGCCAGCTCACTCGGGACTGAGAACACTGAAGCTTTCTTT	CASSLGTENTEAFF
many	TRBV29-1	TRBJ1-2	-	TGCAGCGTTGAAGGGAGACAGGCAAATTTAGGCTACACCTTC	CSVEGRQANLGYTF
-	TRBV5-4	TRBJ2-6	TRBD2	TGTGCCAGCGCCGGGGGACTAGCGAGGGCTGGGGCCAACGTCCTGACTTTC	CASAGGLARAGANVLTF
-	TRBV11-2	TRBJ2-5	-	TGTGCCAGCAGCTTAGAGAGGGGTGGGGCCCAGTACTTC	CASSLERGGAQYF
-	TRBV10-1	TRBJ2-1	TRBD2	TGCGCCAGCAGTCCCTCAGCGGGAGGGCCTAGTGAGCAGTTCTTC	CASSPSAGGPSEQFF
-	TRBV29-1	TRBJ1-2	-	TGCAGCGTCGCTACATCCAGCGGATTAGCTAACTATGGCTACACCTTC	CSVATSSGLANYGYTF
-	TRBV19	TRBJ1-2	-	TGTGCCAGTAGTTCCCCGGGCAGTCTTAACTATGGCTACACCTTC	CASSSPGSLNYGYTF
-	TRBV5-5	TRBJ1-6	-	TGTGCCAGCAGCTTGAAGGCTACCTACTTTGCACCCCTCCACTTT	CASSLKATYFAPLHF
-	TRBV6-5	TRBJ1-2	-	TGTGCCAGCAGTTACTCAGGGGTCTATGGCTACACCTTC	CASSYSGVYGYTF
-	TRBV25-1	TRBJ2-1	TRBD2	TGTGCCAGCAGTGAATATAAAGCGGGAGGGGACAATGAGCAGTTCTTC	CASSEYKAGGDNEQFF
few	TRBV9	TRBJ1-1	-	TGTGCCAGCAGCTCCGGACTAGCTGGAGCTTTCTTT	CASSSGLAGAFF
-	TRBV29-1	TRBJ2-5	TRBD1	TGCAGCGTTGAGGGACAGGGGATACAGACCCAGTACTTC	CSVEGQGIQTQYF
-	TRBV4-1	TRBJ2-5	TRBD2	TGCGCCAGCAGCCAGGACGGACTAGCGGAAGAGACCCAGTACTTC	CASSQDGLAEETQYF
-	TRBV2	TRBJ1-1	-	TGTGCCAGCAGCCTCGGGCGGCAGGCTGAAGCTTTCTTT	CASSLGRQAEAFF